Below, 21 T cell receptor beta chains from the same sample are listed, as sequenced in a study of blood T cells in healthy people across ages. A J-beta primer mix and a sample-barcoded 5' primer were used in a second PCR of about 7 to 12 cycles. TCRdb analysed the 5' RACE reads with MiXCR anew, one entry per CDR3 protein. The sample consists of about 2 million distinct CDR3 sequences, roughly 52% of them appearing once. What was sequenced was blood. These receptor sequences come from a woman between 40 and 50 years old in good health.

To note about this clonotype: A much larger clone lies one base from this, so it may be a read error. The chain employs TRBV29-1 and TRBJ2-1; D unclear. Per germline, CDR1 SQVTM and CDR2 ANQGSEA. V was pared by 6 bases and J by 10 bases, with 16 bases between. This CDR3 has 12 amino acids. CDR3 DNA: TGCAGCGTGAGAGACGGAGCCTACGAGCAGTTCTTC. Its translation is CSVRDGAYEQFF.

The V call is TRBV6-5, the J call TRBJ2-1, with a possible D match to TRBD2 (5 bases). The germline V and J ends were trimmed by 6 bases and 6 bases, with 21 bases remaining between them. This CDR3 comprises 16 residues. Germline V gene sequence: CDR1 MNHEY, CDR2 SVGAGI. CDR3 sequence: CASSAPTGVGVNEQFF. In DNA form, the CDR3 reads TGTGCCAGCAGCGCACCAACCGGGGTCGGGGTCAATGAGCAGTTCTTC.

This chain joins TRBV4-3 and TRBJ2-5; 7 bases map to TRBD1. Germline V gene lookup returns CDR1 LGHNA and CDR2 YSLEER. J lost 11 bases, V lost 0 bases, and 12 bases had no gene match. There are 15 residues in the CDR3. In DNA form, the CDR3 reads TGCGCCAGCAGCCAAGAGCTTAGAGGGGGCTTAGGGCAGTACTTC. Translated: CASSQELRGGLGQYF.

This clonotype was observed a handful of times. The rearrangement joins TRBV15 to TRBJ2-7; 7 bases agree with TRBD1. V lost 3 bases to trimming and J lost 1 base; unmatched junction nucleotides: 3. The CDR3 has 14 amino acids. Germline V lookup: CDR1 LNHNV, CDR2 YYDKDF (reference sequence). This chain's CDR3 is CATSRRDRSYEQYF. The CDR3 coding sequence is TGTGCCACCAGCAGGAGGGACAGATCCTACGAGCAGTACTTC.

The genes are TRBV7-9 and TRBJ2-3; 9 bases are a match to TRBD2. Germline V CDR1 and CDR2: SEHNR, FQNEAQ (reference sequence). J lost 4 bases, V lost 5 bases, and 10 bases had no gene match. CDR3 length equals 16 residues. CDR3 region: CASSRQRGEGADTQYF. CDR3 DNA sequence: TGTGCCAGCAGCCGTCAGCGGGGGGAGGGCGCAGATACGCAGTATTTT.

The gene calls are TRBV19 and TRBJ1-2, with unresolved D. With 3 bases removed from V and 8 bases from J, the gap between germline ends came to 10 bases. The CDR3 contains 12 residues. CDR1 is LNHDA and CDR2 is SQIVND in the germline V gene (reference sequence). The DNA of the CDR3 is TGTGCCAGTAGTATCGAAGGAAGCGGCTACACCTTC. It encodes CASSIEGSGYTF.

The chain joins TRBV20-1 to TRBJ2-7; 10 nucleotides align to TRBD2. TRBJ2-5 explains the end of the DNA better; the J call may be wrong. CDR1 and CDR2 (germline): DFQATT, SNEGSKA (reference sequence). The CDR3 length is 17 residues. The DNA of the CDR3 is TGCAGTGCTAGAGACCGCCCTAGCGGGGGCCTCAAGGCGACCCAGTACTTC. It is translated as CSARDRPSGGLKATQYF.

This sequence joins TRBV12-3 or TRBV12-4 and TRBJ2-3; 7 bases fit TRBD2. This CDR3 has 14 residues. V was clipped by 6 bases and J by 5 bases; unmatched bases: 8. CDR3 protein: CASSWGGVRDTQYF. DNA for the CDR3: TGTGCCAGCAGCTGGGGGGGAGTGAGAGATACGCAGTATTTT.

V is TRBV20-1 and J is TRBJ1-4; D possibly corresponds to TRBD1 (5 bases). Trimming stripped 0 bases from V and 0 bases from J, with 11 bases between. The CDR3 extends over 16 amino acids. The germline V gene has CDR1 DFQATT and CDR2 SNEGSKA (reference sequence). The CDR3 region is CSARDRDGPTNEKLFF. The CDR3 DNA sequence: TGCAGTGCTAGAGATCGGGACGGACCAACTAATGAAAAACTGTTTTTT.

This clonotype appeared a single time. The chain links TRBV4-3 to TRBJ2-5, with D possibly being TRBD1 (6 bases). The DNA end is more similar to TRBJ2-7, so the J call may be wrong. CDR1 and CDR2 (germline): LGHNA, YSLEER. This CDR3 is built from 15 residues. The DNA of the CDR3 is TGCGCCAGCAGCCACCATCCGGGACAAGCCTACGAGCAGTACTTC. This sequence encodes CASSHHPGQAYEQYF.

The chain is built from TRBV24-1 and TRBJ2-1, with D perhaps TRBD1 or TRBD2 (5 bases each). Germline CDR1 reads KGHDR; CDR2 reads SFDVKD. V shed 7 bases and J shed 10 bases, with 13 bases lying between them. CDR3 length equals 12 residues. CDR3 in DNA: TGTGCCACCAGCGCCGGGACCACAGAGCAGTTCTTC. Its translation: CATSAGTTEQFF.

The chain employs TRBV6-5 and TRBJ1-2; D ambiguous. The CDR3 spans 15 residues. Trimming pared 1 base from V and 4 bases from J, leaving 13 bases between. Germline V lookup: CDR1 MNHEY, CDR2 SVGAGI. DNA for the CDR3: TGTGCCAGCAGTTACTTTGGACGGACTTTCTATGGCTACACCTTC. It specifies CASSYFGRTFYGYTF.

J is TRBJ2-1 and V is TRBV6-5, with 12 bases matching TRBD2. V trimming: 4 bases; J trimming: 7 bases; junction bases outside the gene matches: 8. Germline lookup yields CDR1 MNHEY and CDR2 SVGAGI. CDR3 length equals 16 residues. The CDR3 region is CASSSIGLAGMNEQFF. The CDR3 DNA follows: TGTGCCAGCAGTTCCATAGGACTAGCGGGGATGAATGAGCAGTTCTTC.

The chain carries TRBV12-3 or TRBV12-4 and TRBJ2-1, with TRBD2 identical over 12 bases. Germline trimming cut 6 bases from V and 15 bases from J; bases unmatched to any gene: 12. The CDR3 runs to 14 residues. CDR3 protein: CASRASGGARRAFF. DNA for the CDR3: TGTGCCAGCAGGGCTAGCGGGGGGGCCCGGAGGGCGTTCTTC.

The chain is built from TRBV29-1 and TRBJ1-2, with 9 positions matching TRBD1. V trimming: 6 bases; J trimming: 3 bases; junction bases outside the gene matches: 8. The length of the CDR3 is 14 residues. Germline CDR1 is SQVTM and CDR2 is ANQGSEA. CDR3 in amino acids: CSVERTGADYGYTF. The CDR3 DNA reads TGCAGCGTGGAGAGGACAGGGGCAGACTATGGCTACACCTTC.

This chain links TRBV6-5 with TRBJ2-3; no clear D. This CDR3 contains 14 residues. CDR1 is MNHEY, CDR2 SVGAGI, per germline. Trimming pared 4 bases from V and 5 bases from J, leaving 13 bases between. CDR3 sequence reads: CASSSGQVKDTQYF. The DNA of the CDR3 is TGTGCCAGCAGTTCAGGTCAGGTAAAAGATACGCAGTATTTT.

V and J are TRBV20-1 and TRBJ2-5; D remains ambiguous. V lost 0 bases, J lost 4 bases, and 15 bases lay in between. From germline, CDR1 is DFQATT and CDR2 SNEGSKA (reference sequence). The CDR3 is 15 residues long. The CDR3 nucleotides are TGCAGTGCTAGAGATAAGGCAGGCCCCGCAGAGACCCAGTACTTC. Translating gives CSARDKAGPAETQYF.

The chain links TRBV7-3 to TRBJ1-2; D unresolved. The CDR3 has 13 residues. Trimming took off 5 bases at V and 8 bases at J, with 15 bases between the two ends. Germline V gives CDR1 SGHTA, CDR2 FQGTGA. As DNA, the CDR3 is TGTGCCAGCAGCCCCGGGGTAATGGAAGGCTACACCTTC. This sequence encodes CASSPGVMEGYTF.

This clonotype was seen more than once but under ten times. The chain links TRBV7-3 to TRBJ2-3, with D tentatively TRBD2 (6 bases). The ends were cut back, 6 bases at V and 0 bases at J, with 13 bases in the middle. The germline CDR1 and CDR2 sequences are SGHTA and FQGTGA. The CDR3 extends over 15 amino acids. Here the CDR3 reads CASSQAGLSTDTQYF. In DNA, the CDR3 is TGTGCCAGCAGTCAGGCGGGGCTGAGCACAGATACGCAGTATTTT.

This sequence joins TRBV29-1 and TRBJ2-1, with D maybe TRBD1 (6 bases). Judging by the DNA end, TRBJ2-7 fits better; the J call may be wrong. Per the germline V gene, CDR1 is SQVTM and CDR2 is ANQGSEA. This CDR3 comprises 13 residues. The CDR3 nucleotides read TGCAGCGCCGAACCGGGACAAGACAATGAGCAGTACTTC. It encodes CSAEPGQDNEQYF.

This clonotype was recorded at least ten times. The J gene is TRBJ2-4, the V gene TRBV20-1, with D maybe TRBD1 (6 bases). Germline values: CDR1 DFQATT, CDR2 SNEGSKA (reference sequence). V lost 7 bases, J lost 0 bases, and 16 bases lay in between. CDR3 length: 15 amino acids. DNA for the CDR3: TGCAGTGTTAGGGACATCCTACTAGCCAAAAACATTCAGTACTTC. As protein: CSVRDILLAKNIQYF.